A selection of T cell receptor beta chains follows, all from one sample in a study of T cell repertoires in cytomegalovirus infection. TCRdb ran MiXCR on the reads and lists one entry per CDR3 protein. This sample has around 900,000 distinct CDR3 sequences; around 29% occur once, and the top ten carry more than 12%. The antigens of these receptors remain unknown. Sequenced material: cultured CD8+ T cells from PBMCs, taken from culture after CMV antigen stimulation. Receptor source: a human donor in good health (CMV status not recorded). Some clones in this sample may be carry-over from other donors' samples. Both conserved end residues are part of each CDR3. Fields, in order: J gene, V gene, CDR3 protein.

>TRBJ1-6|TRBV6-6
CASSSTGNSPLHF
>TRBJ2-2|TRBV3-1
CASSQLGRRSTGELFF
>TRBJ1-1|TRBV29-1
CSVDPKGTNTEAFF
>TRBJ2-5|TRBV24-1
CATSDFERGYETQYF
>TRBJ1-2|TRBV6-1
CASSEVQGAYGYTF
>TRBJ2-7|TRBV18
CASSPSTGGRSSYEQYF
>TRBJ1-4|TRBV28
CASSLPPWDNNEKLFF
>TRBJ2-2|TRBV6-6
CASSYSEGIGGENTGELFF
>TRBJ1-6|TRBV5-8
CASVAAYNSPLHF
>TRBJ2-3|TRBV9
CASSVGGGTSTDTQYF
>TRBJ2-1|TRBV4-2
CASSLDYPALQWEQFF
>TRBJ2-1|TRBV27
CASSFRQHSYYNEQFF
>TRBJ2-7|TRBV6-5
CASRVAGHSYEQYF
>TRBJ2-3|TRBV7-6
CASSPDGGRADTQYF
>TRBJ2-1|TRBV6-5
CASRVGIGEQFF
>TRBJ1-1|TRBV12-5
CASGLARTVFKGLEAFF
>TRBJ2-7|TRBV6-6
CASRGREQYF
>TRBJ1-1|TRBV2
CASSIPGQGLLNTEAFF
>TRBJ2-2|TRBV12-3/TRBV12-4
CASSWDGNTGELFF
>TRBJ1-2|TRBV3-1
CASSQVIQAGYGYTF
>TRBJ1-1|TRBV6-2/TRBV6-3
CASSYGQGSTEAFF
>TRBJ1-1|TRBV19
CASRGTDLNTEAFF
>TRBJ1-1|TRBV4-1
CASSLQTGANTEAFF
>TRBJ2-7|TRBV7-9
CASSLNGNEQYF
>TRBJ1-6|TRBV9
CASSVGPGHHNSPLHF
>TRBJ2-2|TRBV19
CASSTRDRAMDGELFF
>TRBJ1-2|TRBV6-6
CASSFQPLSNYGYTF
>TRBJ1-1|TRBV5-8
CASSGDRDWNTEAFF
>TRBJ1-2|TRBV5-4
CASSLGEGMGYTF
>TRBJ2-1|TRBV7-6
CASGGAKQFF
>TRBJ2-1|TRBV4-2
CASSQKAGQGANNEQFF
>TRBJ2-2|TRBV7-3
CASSLGTGVLNSGELFF
>TRBJ2-7|TRBV6-1
CASSTRTSGGNYEQYF
>TRBJ2-3|TRBV27
CASSSGGQITDTQYF
>TRBJ2-1|TRBV7-9
CASSRGLAGGASYNEQFF
>TRBJ1-2|TRBV5-6
CASSLFPTGVNYGYAF
>TRBJ2-5|TRBV6-1
CASSPLRDTQETQYF
>TRBJ2-7|TRBV20-1
CSAAGTGNDEQYF
>TRBJ1-1|TRBV28
CASTEDRPTEAFF
>TRBJ2-6|TRBV3-1
CASSPALGANVLTF
>TRBJ2-7|TRBV5-4
CASSLGGAGSYEQYF
>TRBJ1-1|TRBV7-9
CASSYTGTGEGNTEAFF